Sequencing of this T cell receptor (beta chain) was carried out in a study of T cells in pancreatic ductal adenocarcinoma. CDR3 length: 15 residues. V was clipped by 0 bases and J by 9 bases; unmatched bases: 7. Germline CDR1 and CDR2: SGDLS and YYNGEE. Notes on this clone: Its antigen is as yet unknown.

The study's findings and limits: No significant tumor-blood clonality difference; means were about 0.1 and 0.065.

Assay: immunoSEQ multiplex PCR; the TCRdb copy retains only in-frame clones and omits some. The data show several thousand clones, about 90% seen once. Surgery without prior neoadjuvant therapy was the treatment of the selected pancreatic ductal adenocarcinoma patients. The chain has TRBV9 and TRBJ2-1, with 9 bases matching TRBD2. Sample: PBMCs. The origin of this receptor is a human donor with pancreatic ductal adenocarcinoma. The CDR3 DNA sequence: TGTGCCAGCAGCGTAGCTGCGGGAGGGATAGTTGAGCAGTTCTTC. This sequence encodes CASSVAAGGIVEQFF.